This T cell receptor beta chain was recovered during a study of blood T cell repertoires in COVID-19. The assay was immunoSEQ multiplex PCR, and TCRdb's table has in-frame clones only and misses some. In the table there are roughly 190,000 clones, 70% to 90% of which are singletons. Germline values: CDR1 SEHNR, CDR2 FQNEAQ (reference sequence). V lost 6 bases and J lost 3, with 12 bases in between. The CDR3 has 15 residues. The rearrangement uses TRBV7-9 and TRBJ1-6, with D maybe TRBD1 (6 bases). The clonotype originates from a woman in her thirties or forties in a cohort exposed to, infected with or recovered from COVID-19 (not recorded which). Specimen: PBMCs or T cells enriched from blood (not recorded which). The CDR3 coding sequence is TGTGCCAGCAGTCCAGGGGTTAACTATAATTCACCCCTCCACTTT. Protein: CASSPGVNYNSPLHF.